This T cell receptor beta chain came from a study of OX40 agonist ivuxolimab in advanced cancers. Study-wide results and caveats: The CD4+ and CD8+ T cells in the blood had expanded clonally by week 6 at 0.1 to 3.0 mg/kg.

With respect to this clone: Its antigen is currently unknown. Other DNA variants within this sample encode the same CDR3.

V shed 10 bases and J shed 1 base, with 7 bases lying between them. Germline CDR1 is MNHEY and CDR2 is SVGAGI. This CDR3 has 11 amino acids. The assay was immunoSEQ multiplex PCR, and TCRdb's table has in-frame clones only and misses some. There are 80,000 to 100,000 clones in the sample; 92% occur only once, and roughly 0.5% lies in the top ten. This sequence was found in an adult with an advanced solid tumor such as melanoma, head and neck, liver or kidney cancer. The chain combines TRBV6-5 with TRBJ1-1; D gene ambiguous. The material sequenced was CD4+ or CD8+ T cells sorted from blood, taken in a trial of the OX40 agonist ivuxolimab. The CDR3 bases are TGTGCCACCGGACCGAACACTGAAGCTTTCTTT. Protein product: CATGPNTEAFF.